The sequence of this TCR beta chain was determined in a study of fetal regulatory T cell absence and autoimmunity. Overall study context: The IPEX patients lacked clinical diabetes but had exocrine pancreas autoimmunity.

Study outcomes and limitations: Compared with cord blood, pancreas showed oligoclonal TCR enrichment, some clones over 95-fold. In IPEX syndrome, oligoclonal enrichment was read as supporting prenatal antigen-driven autoimmunity in the pancreas.

Assay: immunoSEQ multiplex PCR; the TCRdb copy retains only in-frame clones and omits some. The data contain more than 85,000 clones, about 78% of them singletons. Details on this clone: Its target is not known.

Germline values: CDR1 SEHNR, CDR2 FQNEAQ (reference sequence). The CDR3 runs to 13 residues. Between the trimmed V and J ends, which lost 5 bases and 8 bases, there was a span of 15 bases. This receptor was identified in a male donor with IPEX syndrome. V gene TRBV7-9 combines with J gene TRBJ1-2; D is unclear. The sample was pancreas tissue. The CDR3 loop is CASSHPVRRGYTF. For the CDR3, the DNA is TGTGCCAGCAGCCACCCAGTACGAAGAGGCTACACCTTC.